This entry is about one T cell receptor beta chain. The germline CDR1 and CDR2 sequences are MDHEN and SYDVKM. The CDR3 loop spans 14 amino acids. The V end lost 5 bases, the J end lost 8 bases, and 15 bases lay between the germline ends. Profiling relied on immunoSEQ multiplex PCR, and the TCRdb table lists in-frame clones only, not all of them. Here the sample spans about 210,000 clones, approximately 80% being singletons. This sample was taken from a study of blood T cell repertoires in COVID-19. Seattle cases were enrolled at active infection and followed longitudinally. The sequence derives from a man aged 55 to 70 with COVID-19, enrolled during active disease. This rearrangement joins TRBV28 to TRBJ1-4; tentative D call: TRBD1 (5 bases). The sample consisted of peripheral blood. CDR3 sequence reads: CASSPGGSREKLFF. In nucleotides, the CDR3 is TGTGCCAGCAGTCCGGGGGGGTCGAGAGAAAAACTGTTTTTT.